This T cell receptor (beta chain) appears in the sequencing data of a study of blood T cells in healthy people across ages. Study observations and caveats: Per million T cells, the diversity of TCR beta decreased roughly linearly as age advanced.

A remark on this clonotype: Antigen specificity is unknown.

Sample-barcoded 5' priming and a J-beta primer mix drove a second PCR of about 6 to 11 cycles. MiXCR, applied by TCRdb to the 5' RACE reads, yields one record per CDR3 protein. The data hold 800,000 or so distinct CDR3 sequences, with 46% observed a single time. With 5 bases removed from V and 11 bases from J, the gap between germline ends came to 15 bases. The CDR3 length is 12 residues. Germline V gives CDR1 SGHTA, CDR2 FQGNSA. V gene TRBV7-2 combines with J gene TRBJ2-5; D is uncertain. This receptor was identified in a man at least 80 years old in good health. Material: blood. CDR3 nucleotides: TGTGCCAGCAGCCCCATTGGGGATGAGCAGTACTTC. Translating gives CASSPIGDEQYF.